The 11 T cell receptor beta chains presented below share a single source sample, sequenced in a study of blood T cell repertoires in COVID-19. The assay was immunoSEQ multiplex PCR, and TCRdb's table has in-frame clones only and misses some. This sample yields about 220,000 clones, of which 65% to 85% are seen a single time; 2% to 2.5% belongs to the top ten. Sequenced: peripheral blood. The receptor set was obtained from a woman aged 55-70 years with acute or convalescent COVID-19.

This chain joins TRBV7-6 and TRBJ2-3; a weak D match, TRBD2 (6 bases). CDR1 is SGHVS and CDR2 is FNYEAQ in the germline V gene. The CDR3 spans 15 residues. Trimming cost V 0 bases and J 0 bases, with 7 bases left between them. The CDR3 spells CASSLAGGSTDTQYF. DNA for the CDR3: TGTGCCAGCAGCTTAGCGGGGGGTAGCACAGATACGCAGTATTTT.

This rearrangement joins TRBV18 to TRBJ1-1; D remains unclear. Trimming took off 3 bases at V and 5 bases at J, with 13 bases between the two ends. This CDR3 has 14 residues. Germline CDR1 KGHSH, CDR2 LQKENI. CDR3 DNA sequence: TGTGCCAGCTCACCGAGGGAAATGGGAACTGAAGCTTTCTTT. It encodes CASSPREMGTEAFF.

The genes are TRBV14 and TRBJ1-3, with 12 bases matching TRBD1. The CDR3 sequence is 22 residues long. The V and J ends lost 0 bases and 4 bases, in that order; junction bases with no gene match: 19. Germline assignment: CDR1 SGHDN and CDR2 FVKESK. The CDR3 spells CASSQDFEDLGTGGLGGNTIYF. For the CDR3, the DNA is TGTGCCAGCAGCCAAGATTTTGAGGACTTGGGGACAGGGGGCTTGGGCGGAAACACCATATATTTT.

CDR3 sequence (DNA): TGTGCCAGTAAACCGGGTAGGGGGATCGGGACTGAAGCTTTCTTT. Translated: CASKPGRGIGTEAFF. The V gene is TRBV19, the J gene TRBJ1-1; D may be TRBD1 (6 bases). Trimming stripped 7 bases from V and 5 bases from J, with 20 bases between. The CDR3 has 15 amino acids. Germline V gives CDR1 LNHDA, CDR2 SQIVND (reference sequence).

The chain uses TRBV2 and TRBJ2-7; tentatively, D is TRBD1 (5 bases). CDR1 is SNHLY and CDR2 is FYNNEI in the germline V gene. Trimming took 5 bases from V and 4 from J, leaving 12 bases between them. This CDR3 comprises 13 residues. DNA for the CDR3: TGTGCCAGCAGTACGACAGTCGAGTACGAGCAGTACTTC. As protein: CASSTTVEYEQYF.

This clone was seen a few times. The rearrangement uses TRBV6-1 and TRBJ2-7, with a tentative D call TRBD1 (7 bases). Germline CDR1 reads MNHNS; CDR2 reads SASEGT. V dropped 2 bases and J dropped 6 bases, with 14 bases sitting between them. The CDR3 covers 14 residues. CDR3 region: CASSEYRQGGEQYF. The CDR3 bases are TGTGCCAGCAGTGAATATAGGCAGGGGGGCGAGCAGTACTTC.

This chain joins TRBV19 and TRBJ2-6; tentative D call: TRBD2 (6 bases). Germline V gives CDR1 LNHDA, CDR2 SQIVND (reference sequence). The CDR3 has 14 amino acids. V lost 7 bases and J 4 bases, leaving 11 bases between the germline ends. CDR3 protein: CASMEGNGANVLTF. CDR3 coding DNA: TGTGCCAGTATGGAGGGGAACGGGGCCAACGTCCTGACTTTC.

The J gene is TRBJ2-5, the V gene TRBV21-1; the D call of TRBD2 is as the table states it, not checked on the DNA. TRBV21-1 is marked as a pseudogene. The CDR3 consists of 14 residues. This CDR3 is CASRGENRKKTQYF. DNA for the CDR3: TGTGCCAGCAGGGGAGAGAATAGAAAAAAGACCCAGTACTTC.

Concerning this clone itself: The junction shows a germline mismatch at one end, possibly a read error. The rearrangement links TRBV12-3 or TRBV12-4 to TRBJ2-2; 7 bases map to TRBD1. This CDR3 is 13 amino acids long. DNA for the CDR3: TGTGCCAGCAGCAACAGGGGCTCCGGCGAGCTGTTTTTT. Protein product: CASSNRGSGELFF.

The rearrangement links TRBV18 to TRBJ1-1, with TRBD1 as a possible D gene (5 bases). The CDR3 is 15 residues long. Trimming shortened V by 5 bases and J by 1 base, and 14 bases separated the two germline ends. CDR1 is KGHSH and CDR2 is LQKENI in the germline V gene. The CDR3 nucleotides read TGTGCCAGCTCATCTGGGGCCGCTGGGAACACTGAAGCTTTCTTT. Its protein is CASSSGAAGNTEAFF.

V gene TRBV6-6 combines with J gene TRBJ2-2, with TRBD2 matching 8 bases. Germline CDR1 reads MNHNY; CDR2 reads SVGAGI (reference sequence). J was trimmed by 5 bases and V by 6 bases; bases with no gene match: 11. The CDR3 sequence is 16 residues long. CDR3 sequence reads: CASSVRGTSVTGELFF. The CDR3 DNA is TGTGCCAGCAGCGTTAGGGGGACTAGTGTTACCGGGGAGCTGTTTTTT.